This T cell receptor (beta chain) stems from a study of neurological immune-mediated disorders. CDR3 size: 14 residues. V lost 2 bases to trimming and J lost 6 bases, with 8 bases between them. Germline CDR1 MDHEN, CDR2 SYDVKM. Using its own MiXCR run on the 5' RACE reads, TCRdb lists one record per CDR3 protein. The sample has tens of thousands of distinct CDR3 sequences; about 4% are singletons. Findings and caveats of the study: TCR clonal expansion peaked in HTLV-1-associated myelopathy patients and was lowest in multiple sclerosis patients. CDR3 amino acid sequences found in expanded clones were never shared across subjects, suggesting private repertoires in all groups.

This clonotype was picked up many times. The antigen is not known. Sequencing was done on a sample of PBMCs. This sequence was found in a man aged 45 to 65 with multiple sclerosis. V is TRBV28 and J is TRBJ1-6; D call uncertain. CDR3 nucleotides: TGTGCCAGCAGTTTAGGGGAGATTAATTCACCCCTCCACTTT. Translation: CASSLGEINSPLHF.